Listed here is a single TCR beta chain. Its antigen is not known. Germline V lookup: CDR1 LNHDA, CDR2 SQIVND (reference sequence). With V trimmed by 5 bases and J by 1 base, 8 bases remained unmatched. The length of the CDR3 is 17 residues. This sample is drawn from a study of T cell responses to AZD1222 COVID-19 vaccine. Across the whole study: Pooled together were second doses at about 4 or about 12 weeks. Overall study findings and caveats: A reported finding is that nearly half of spike-specific TCRs target unmutated variant regions.

Profiling relied on immunoSEQ multiplex PCR, and the TCRdb table lists in-frame clones only, not all of them. This table has over 130,000 clones, almost 90% appearing once. The rearrangement uses TRBV19 and TRBJ2-1; 10 bases agree with TRBD2. Source: peripheral blood, taken on day 0 of AZD1222 vaccination. This sequence was found in an adult in good health. The CDR3 DNA follows: TGTGCCAGTAGTCCAACTAGCGGGATTCTTTCCTACAATGAGCAGTTCTTC. The encoded protein is CASSPTSGILSYNEQFF.